The rows below give T cell receptor beta chains drawn from one sample of a study of T cells after yellow fever vaccination. TCRdb reanalysed the 5' RACE reads using MiXCR and keeps one entry per CDR3 protein. Found here are a few hundred thousand distinct CDR3 sequences, about 6.6% of them singletons; the top ten hold over 15%. Material: PBMCs, obtained about 41 days after the first yellow fever vaccination. These receptors were obtained from a man aged 18 to 29 who received the YFV17D yellow fever vaccine. Each CDR3 is given with its conserved first and last residue. D genes are given only for firm matches. Only some rows state a clone size, as once, few, many or a class for expanded clones.

clone_size | j_call | d_call | v_call | cdr3_nt | cdr3_aa
NA | TRBJ2-1 | TRBD1 | TRBV7-9 | TGTGCCAGCAGCCCAAGGACAGGGCCGGGCAATGAGCAGTTCTTC | CASSPRTGPGNEQFF
few | TRBJ2-5 | TRBD1 | TRBV5-1 | TGCGCCAGCAGCAGGACAGGGGCGACACAAGAGACCCAGTACTTC | CASSRTGATQETQYF
NA | TRBJ2-5 | NA | TRBV20-1 | TGCAGTGCTAGAGATTATGGCGTTGTAGAGACCCAGTACTTC | CSARDYGVVETQYF
NA | TRBJ2-5 | TRBD1 | TRBV5-1 | TGCGCCAGCAGCCCGGGACAGGGGGCTGAGACCCAGTACTTC | CASSPGQGAETQYF
few | TRBJ2-2 | TRBD1 | TRBV12-3/TRBV12-4 | TGTGCCAGCAGTCCCTGGACAGGCCCCTTGGGAGACACCGGGGAGCTGTTTTTT | CASSPWTGPLGDTGELFF
NA | TRBJ1-2 | NA | TRBV12-3/TRBV12-4 | TGTGCCAGCAGGAAAGAACGGAGTAACTATGGCTACACCTTC | CASRKERSNYGYTF
NA | TRBJ2-2 | NA | TRBV5-4 | TGTGCCAGCAGCTTGGGTACGGGCTGGGGCACCGGGGAGCTGTTTTTT | CASSLGTGWGTGELFF
NA | TRBJ2-7 | NA | TRBV6-9 | TGTGCCAGCAGTGGAGACCATTCCTACGAGCAGTACTTC | CASSGDHSYEQYF
many | TRBJ2-7 | TRBD2 | TRBV20-1 | TGCAGTGCTACGACTAGCGGTACCTACGAGCAGTACTTC | CSATTSGTYEQYF
few | TRBJ2-1 | NA | TRBV5-1 | TGCGCCAGCACACAGGACAATGAGCAGTTCTTC | CASTQDNEQFF
NA | TRBJ2-2 | TRBD1 | TRBV4-3 | TGCGCCAGCAGCCAAGGGGGACAGCTTAACACCGGGGAGCTGTTTTTT | CASSQGGQLNTGELFF
few | TRBJ1-1 | NA | TRBV7-2 | TGTGCCAGCAGCTTAGTTGGGGTTGCGAACACTGAAGCTTTCTTT | CASSLVGVANTEAFF
NA | TRBJ2-5 | TRBD2 | TRBV7-3 | TGTGCCAGCAGCTTAAGGCCAGCGGGGGGGCCCGAGACCCAGTACTTC | CASSLRPAGGPETQYF
few | TRBJ2-7 | NA | TRBV5-8 | TGTGCCAGCAGCTTGTTGGGCAGCTACGAGCAGTACTTC | CASSLLGSYEQYF
many | TRBJ1-1 | NA | TRBV5-6 | TGTGCCAGCAGCCTAGGGTGGTTGGAAGCTTTCTTT | CASSLGWLEAFF
many | TRBJ2-1 | TRBD2 | TRBV27 | TGTGCCAGCAGTTACTCCGGGACTAGCGGGATCGAGCAGTTCTTC | CASSYSGTSGIEQFF
many | TRBJ1-5 | TRBD1 | TRBV4-1 | TGCGCCAGCAGTAACAGGGGGCGCGGGGTCAATCAGCCCCAGCATTTT | CASSNRGRGVNQPQHF
many | TRBJ2-3 | TRBD2 | TRBV12-3/TRBV12-4 | TGTGCCAGCTCGGCTAGCGGGGGTTCAGATACGCAGTATTTT | CASSASGGSDTQYF
many | TRBJ2-5 | NA | TRBV7-2 | TGTGCCAGCAGCTTAGGACCGGGTTGGCAAGAGACCCAGTACTTC | CASSLGPGWQETQYF
NA | TRBJ1-5 | NA | TRBV4-2 | TGTGCCAGCAGCCAAGATGGAGGGCTCCAGCCCCAGCATTTT | CASSQDGGLQPQHF
many | TRBJ1-6 | TRBD1 | TRBV7-8 | TGTGCCAGCAGCCGACCCGGACAGGAAAATTCACCCCTCCACTTT | CASSRPGQENSPLHF
many | TRBJ2-3 | NA | TRBV5-1 | TGCGCCAGCGCCGTCGGACCAACCGCGGGGACAGATACGCAGTATTTT | CASAVGPTAGTDTQYF
NA | TRBJ2-7 | TRBD2 | TRBV6-2/TRBV6-3 | TGTGCCAGCAGAACCACTAGCGGGGGAAACTCCTACGAGCAGTACTTC | CASRTTSGGNSYEQYF
NA | TRBJ1-1 | NA | TRBV20-1 | TGCAGTGCCCGCCAGGGTTCGGGGTTCACTGAAGCTTTCTTT | CSARQGSGFTEAFF
few | TRBJ2-7 | NA | TRBV5-1 | TGCGCCAGCAGCTTGGATTACGACGAGCAGTACTTC | CASSLDYDEQYF
few | TRBJ1-5 | NA | TRBV28 | TGTGCCAGCAGTTCCCTTACAGGAGGGTTCCAGCCCCAGCATTTT | CASSSLTGGFQPQHF